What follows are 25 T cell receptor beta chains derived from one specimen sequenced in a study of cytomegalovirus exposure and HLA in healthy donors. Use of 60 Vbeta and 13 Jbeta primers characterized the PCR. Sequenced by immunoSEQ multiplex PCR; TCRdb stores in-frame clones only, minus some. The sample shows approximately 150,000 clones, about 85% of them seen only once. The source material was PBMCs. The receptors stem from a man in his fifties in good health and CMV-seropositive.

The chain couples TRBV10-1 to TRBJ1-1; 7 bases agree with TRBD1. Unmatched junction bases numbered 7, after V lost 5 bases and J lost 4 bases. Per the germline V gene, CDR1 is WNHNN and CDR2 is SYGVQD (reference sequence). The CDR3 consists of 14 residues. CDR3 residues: CASSLTQGGTEAFF. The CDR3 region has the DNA TGCGCCAGCAGTCTTACCCAGGGGGGCACTGAAGCTTTCTTT.

The DNA of the CDR3 is TGTGCCAGCAGTGCCCGGACAAACGGTCAGCCCCAGCATTTT. The encoded protein is CASSARTNGQPQHF. This chain links TRBV6-1 with TRBJ1-5; tentative D call: TRBD1 (5 bases). Deletions cut 4 bases from V and 6 bases from J, with 13 bases between. This CDR3 spans 14 amino acids. Per germline, CDR1 MNHNS and CDR2 SASEGT.

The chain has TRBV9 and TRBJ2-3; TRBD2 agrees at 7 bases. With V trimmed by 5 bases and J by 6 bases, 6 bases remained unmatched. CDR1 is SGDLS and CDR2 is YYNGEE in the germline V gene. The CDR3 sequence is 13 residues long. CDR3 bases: TGTGCCAGCAGTCCGACTAGCTGGGATACGCAGTATTTT. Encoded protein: CASSPTSWDTQYF.

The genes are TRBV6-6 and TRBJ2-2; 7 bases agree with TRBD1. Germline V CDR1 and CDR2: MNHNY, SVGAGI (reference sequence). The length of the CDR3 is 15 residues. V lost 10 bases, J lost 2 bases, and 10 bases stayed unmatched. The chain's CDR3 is CAISLGGSNTGELFF. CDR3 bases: TGTGCCATCAGCCTAGGGGGCAGCAACACCGGGGAGCTGTTTTTT.

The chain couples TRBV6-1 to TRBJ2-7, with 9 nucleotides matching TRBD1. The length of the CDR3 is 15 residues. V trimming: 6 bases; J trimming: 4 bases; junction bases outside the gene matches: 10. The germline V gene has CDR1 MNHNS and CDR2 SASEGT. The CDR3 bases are TGTGCCAGCAGCCGATTGGGACAGGGCGGGTACGAGCAGTACTTC. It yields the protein CASSRLGQGGYEQYF.

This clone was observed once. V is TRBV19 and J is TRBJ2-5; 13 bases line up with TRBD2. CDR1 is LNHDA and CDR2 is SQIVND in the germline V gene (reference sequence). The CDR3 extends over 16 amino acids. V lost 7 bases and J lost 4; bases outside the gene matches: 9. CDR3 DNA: TGTGCCAGTACCCCCCTCGGGACTAGCGGGGTAGAGACCCAGTACTTC. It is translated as CASTPLGTSGVETQYF. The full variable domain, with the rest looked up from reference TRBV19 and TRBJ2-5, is DGGITQSPKYLFRKEGQNVTLSCEQNLNHDAMYWYRQDPGQGLRLIYYSQIVNDFQKGDIAEGYSVSREKKESFPLTVTSAQKNPTAFYLCASTPLGTSGVETQYFGPGTRLLVL.

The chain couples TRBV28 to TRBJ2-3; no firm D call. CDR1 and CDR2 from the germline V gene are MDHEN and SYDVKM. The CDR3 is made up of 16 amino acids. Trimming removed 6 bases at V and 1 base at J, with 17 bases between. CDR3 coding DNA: TGTGCCAGCAGCCCTCCCTTGGGTCGGGGCACAGATACGCAGTATTTT. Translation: CASSPPLGRGTDTQYF.

The CDR3 region has the DNA TGCGCCAGCAGCTTGGAGCGGGTAGGGGCCCCCGATGGCTACACCTTC. It yields the protein CASSLERVGAPDGYTF. The chain joins TRBV5-1 to TRBJ1-2; D possibly corresponds to TRBD1 (5 bases). Germline CDR1 reads SGHRS; CDR2 reads YFSETQ. V lost 0 bases to trimming and J lost 6 bases, with 18 bases between them. This CDR3 spans 16 amino acids. Variable domain in full (rest from reference TRBV5-1 and TRBJ1-2): KAGVTQTPRYLIKTRGQQVTLSCSPISGHRSVSWYQQTPGQGLQFLFEYFSETQRNKGNFPGRFSGRQFSNSRSEMNVSTLELGDSALYLCASSLERVGAPDGYTFGSGTRLTVV.

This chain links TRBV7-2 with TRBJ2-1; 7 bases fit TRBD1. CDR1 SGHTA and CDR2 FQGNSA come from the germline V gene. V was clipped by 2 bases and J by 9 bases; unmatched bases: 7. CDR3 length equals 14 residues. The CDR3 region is CASSLLGGGGEQFF. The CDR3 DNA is TGTGCCAGCAGCTTACTAGGGGGCGGCGGTGAGCAGTTCTTC. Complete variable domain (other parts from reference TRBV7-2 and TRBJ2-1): GAGVSQSPSNKVTEKGKDVELRCDPISGHTALYWYRQSLGQGLEFLIYFQGNSAPDKSGLPSDRFSAERTGGSVSTLTIQRTQQEDSAVYLCASSLLGGGGEQFFGPGTRLTVL.

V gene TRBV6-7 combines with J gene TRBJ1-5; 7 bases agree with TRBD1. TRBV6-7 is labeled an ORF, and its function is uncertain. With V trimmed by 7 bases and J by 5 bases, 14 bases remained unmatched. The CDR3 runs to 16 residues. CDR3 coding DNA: TGTGCCAGCACTCCACAGTCCAGGGGGTCAGATCAGCCCCAGCATTTT. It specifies CASTPQSRGSDQPQHF.

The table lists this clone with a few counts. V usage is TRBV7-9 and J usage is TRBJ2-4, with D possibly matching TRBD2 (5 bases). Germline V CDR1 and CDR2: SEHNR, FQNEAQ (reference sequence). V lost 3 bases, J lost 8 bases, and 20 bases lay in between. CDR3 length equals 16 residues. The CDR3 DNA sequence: TGTGCCAGCAGCTTCCCTGATGGGAGTGGGAAGTACATTCAGTACTTC. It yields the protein CASSFPDGSGKYIQYF. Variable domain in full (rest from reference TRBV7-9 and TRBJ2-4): DTGVSQNPRHKITKRGQNVTFRCDPISEHNRLYWYRQTLGQGPEFLTYFQNEAQLEKSRLLSDRFSAERPKGSFSTLEIQRTEQGDSAMYLCASSFPDGSGKYIQYFGAGTRLSVL.

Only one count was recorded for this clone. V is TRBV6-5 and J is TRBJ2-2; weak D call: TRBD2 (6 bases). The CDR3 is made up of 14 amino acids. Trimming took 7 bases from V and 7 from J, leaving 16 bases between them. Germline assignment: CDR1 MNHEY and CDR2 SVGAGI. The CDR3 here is CASKVGLTDGELFF. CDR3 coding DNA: TGTGCCAGCAAGGTGGGACTTACTGACGGGGAGCTGTTTTTT.

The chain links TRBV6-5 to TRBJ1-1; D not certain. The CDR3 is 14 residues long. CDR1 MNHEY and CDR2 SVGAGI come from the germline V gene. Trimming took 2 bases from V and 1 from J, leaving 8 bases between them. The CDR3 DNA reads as TGTGCCAGCAGTTACAATGGGCAGAACACTGAAGCTTTCTTT. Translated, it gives CASSYNGQNTEAFF.

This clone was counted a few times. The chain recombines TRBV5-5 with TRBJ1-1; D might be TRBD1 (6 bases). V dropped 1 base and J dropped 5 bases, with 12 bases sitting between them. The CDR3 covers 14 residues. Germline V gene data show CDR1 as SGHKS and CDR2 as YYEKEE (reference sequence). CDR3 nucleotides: TGTGCCAGCAGCTTGCGGGAAGGGGGAACTGAAGCTTTCTTT. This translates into CASSLREGGTEAFF. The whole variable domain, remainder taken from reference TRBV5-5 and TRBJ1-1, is DAGVTQSPTHLIKTRGQQVTLRCSPISGHKSVSWYQQVLGQGPQFIFQYYEKEERGRGNFPDRFSARQFPNYSSELNVNALLLGDSALYLCASSLREGGTEAFFGQGTRLTVV.

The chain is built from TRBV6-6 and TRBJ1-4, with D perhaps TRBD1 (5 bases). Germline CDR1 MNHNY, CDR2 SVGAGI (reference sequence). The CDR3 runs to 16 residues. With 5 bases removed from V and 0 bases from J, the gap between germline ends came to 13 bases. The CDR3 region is CASSAEQVATNEKLFF. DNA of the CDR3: TGTGCCAGCAGTGCCGAACAGGTTGCAACTAATGAAAAACTGTTTTTT.

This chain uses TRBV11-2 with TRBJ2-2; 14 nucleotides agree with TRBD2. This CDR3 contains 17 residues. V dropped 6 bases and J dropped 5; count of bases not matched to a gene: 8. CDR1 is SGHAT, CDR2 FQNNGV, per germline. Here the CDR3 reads CASSYGGLAGGTGELFF. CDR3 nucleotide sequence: TGTGCCAGCAGTTATGGCGGACTAGCGGGAGGTACCGGGGAGCTGTTTTTT.

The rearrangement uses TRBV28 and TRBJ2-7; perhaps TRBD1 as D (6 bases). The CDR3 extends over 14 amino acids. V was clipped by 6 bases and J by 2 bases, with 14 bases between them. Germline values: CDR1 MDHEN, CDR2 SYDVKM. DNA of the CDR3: TGTGCCAGCAGGTCACAGGGTGCGCCCTACGAGCAGTACTTC. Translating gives CASRSQGAPYEQYF.

DNA for the CDR3: TGTGCCAGCAGCTTAATCCGGGGGGCCGACAATGAGCAGTTCTTC. This translates into CASSLIRGADNEQFF. The genes are TRBV7-6 and TRBJ2-1, with D tentatively TRBD2 (7 bases). Germline V gives CDR1 SGHVS, CDR2 FNYEAQ. Trimming took off 2 bases at V and 5 bases at J, with 13 bases between the two ends. This CDR3 is 15 amino acids long. Full variable domain (outside the CDR3, taken from reference TRBV7-6 and TRBJ2-1): GAGVSQSPRYKVTKRGQDVALRCDPISGHVSLYWYRQALGQGPEFLTYFNYEAQQDKSGLPNDRFSAERPEGSISTLTIQRTEQRDSAMYRCASSLIRGADNEQFFGPGTRLTVL.

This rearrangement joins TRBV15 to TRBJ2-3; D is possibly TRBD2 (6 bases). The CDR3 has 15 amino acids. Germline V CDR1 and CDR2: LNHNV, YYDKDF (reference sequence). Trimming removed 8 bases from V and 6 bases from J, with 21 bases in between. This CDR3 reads CATLPIGSPGDTQYF. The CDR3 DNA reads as TGTGCCACCCTACCAATCGGGAGTCCGGGGGATACGCAGTATTTT.

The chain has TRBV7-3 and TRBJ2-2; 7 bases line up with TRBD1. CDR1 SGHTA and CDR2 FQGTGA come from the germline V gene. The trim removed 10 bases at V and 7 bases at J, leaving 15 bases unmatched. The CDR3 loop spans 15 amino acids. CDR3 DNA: TGTGCCACCAGACAGGGATCAGTTCAGAACGGGGAGCTGTTTTTT. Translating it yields CATRQGSVQNGELFF.

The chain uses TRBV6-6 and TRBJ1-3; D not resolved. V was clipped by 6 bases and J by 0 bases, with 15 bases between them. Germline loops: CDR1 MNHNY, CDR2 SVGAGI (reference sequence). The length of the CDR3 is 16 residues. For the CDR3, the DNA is TGTGCCAGCAGCCCCCCGGCGGCCTTCTCTGGAAACACCATATATTTT. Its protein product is CASSPPAAFSGNTIYF.

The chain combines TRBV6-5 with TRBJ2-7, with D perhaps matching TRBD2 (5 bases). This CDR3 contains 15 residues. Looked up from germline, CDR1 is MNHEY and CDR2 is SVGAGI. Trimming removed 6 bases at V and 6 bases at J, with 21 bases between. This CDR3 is CASSSLGGYGSEQYF. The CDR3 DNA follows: TGTGCCAGCAGCTCCCTCGGTGGGTATGGGAGCGAGCAGTACTTC.

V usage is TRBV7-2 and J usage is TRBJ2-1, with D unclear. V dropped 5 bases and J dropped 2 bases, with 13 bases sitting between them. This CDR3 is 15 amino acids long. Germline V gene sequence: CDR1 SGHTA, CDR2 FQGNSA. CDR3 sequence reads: CASSPVEDPYNEQFF. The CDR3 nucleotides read TGTGCCAGCAGCCCCGTCGAGGATCCCTACAATGAGCAGTTCTTC.

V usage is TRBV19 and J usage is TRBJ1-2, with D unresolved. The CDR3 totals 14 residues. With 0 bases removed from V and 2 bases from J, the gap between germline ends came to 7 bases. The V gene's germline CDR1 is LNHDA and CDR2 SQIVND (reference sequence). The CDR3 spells CASSIDHLNYGYTF. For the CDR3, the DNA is TGTGCCAGTAGTATAGATCACCTAAACTATGGCTACACCTTC.

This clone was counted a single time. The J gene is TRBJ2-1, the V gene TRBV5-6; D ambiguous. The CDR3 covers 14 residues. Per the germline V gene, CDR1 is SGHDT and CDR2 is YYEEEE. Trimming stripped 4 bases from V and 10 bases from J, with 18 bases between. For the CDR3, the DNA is TGTGCCAGCAGCCCGGGTGTGTCGGAGAGAGAGCAGTTCTTC. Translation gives CASSPGVSEREQFF.